This T cell receptor beta chain was obtained from a study of spatial heterogeneity in lung cancer. Study summary: The donors comprised around 76 untreated early-stage non-small cell lung cancer patients. There were, on average, more than eight raw-read appearances for each unique TCR and UMI combination. Study observations and caveats: At resection, ubiquitous expanded tumor TCRs appeared in blood more than at follow-up.

Trimming pared 6 bases from V and 0 bases from J, leaving 9 bases between. CDR3 length: 14 amino acids. On each TCR cDNA molecule, a unique molecular identifier was present. TCRdb recomputed calls from the 5' RACE reads with MiXCR, one row per CDR3 protein. The data hold about 120,000 distinct CDR3 sequences, with 9.5% to 15% observed a single time. The time point is: blood at routine non-recurrence follow-up after resection. From tumor, nontumor lung or frozen PBMC, whole RNA was taken unsorted for sequencing. Note on this clonotype: The antigen is not known.

The sequenced sample was PBMCs, obtained at follow-up. The sequence came from a male donor with early-stage non-small cell lung cancer. The J gene is TRBJ2-1, the V gene TRBV12-3 or TRBV12-4; D possibly corresponds to TRBD2 (5 bases). CDR3 amino acids: CASSTSGSYNEQFF. CDR3 bases: TGTGCCAGCAGCACGAGCGGCTCCTACAATGAGCAGTTCTTC.